The 2 T cell receptor beta chains presented below share a single source sample, sequenced in a study of CD8 T cells in Susac syndrome. With random hexamers, reverse transcription was performed on roughly 0.45 to 1 ug of RNA. TCRdb reanalysed the immunoSEQ multiplex PCR reads using MiXCR and keeps one entry per CDR3 protein. The sample holds about 150,000 distinct CDR3 sequences, roughly 94% seen once. The sample consisted of CD8+ T cells from PBMCs. These receptor sequences come from a human donor with Susac syndrome.

V gene TRBV5-6 combines with J gene TRBJ1-1; D call uncertain. CDR1 SGHDT and CDR2 YYEEEE come from the germline V gene. This CDR3 spans 13 amino acids. V gave up 1 base and J gave up 2 bases, with 6 bases separating them. The CDR3 DNA reads as TGTGCCAGCAGCTTGTCGCCTAACACTGAAGCTTTCTTT. The encoded protein is CASSLSPNTEAFF.

The chain uses TRBV28 and TRBJ2-1; tentatively, D is TRBD2 (6 bases). The CDR3 is 14 amino acids. V gave up 2 bases and J gave up 4 bases, with 9 bases separating them. Germline CDR1 and CDR2: MDHEN and SYDVKM. The CDR3, as DNA: TGTGCCAGCAGTTTAGGGGACTCTTACAATGAGCAGTTCTTC. Amino acid sequence: CASSLGDSYNEQFF.